The source of this TCR beta chain is a study of early T cells in non-severe SARS-CoV-2 infection. Whole-study context: Sequencing of unsorted whole blood was done on bulk RNA, leaving chains unpaired.

Individual cDNA molecules were tagged with unique molecular identifiers. In TCRdb, the 5' RACE reads were re-called with MiXCR into one record per CDR3 protein. The table shows about 80,000 distinct CDR3 sequences, with roughly a sixth occurring only once. The CDR3 runs to 13 residues. In germline, CDR1 is SQVTM, CDR2 ANQGSEA. V lost 3 bases to trimming and J lost 5 bases, with 12 bases between them. This clonotype appeared many times. The sequence derives from an adult who was a healthcare worker with PCR-confirmed SARS-CoV-2 infection or an uninfected control (not recorded which). The chain is built from TRBV29-1 and TRBJ2-3; possibly TRBD2 for D (5 bases). The sequencing sample was made of whole blood. The CDR3 bases are TGCAGCGTTGACCGGGGTGGTAGAGATACGCAGTATTTT. It specifies CSVDRGGRDTQYF.